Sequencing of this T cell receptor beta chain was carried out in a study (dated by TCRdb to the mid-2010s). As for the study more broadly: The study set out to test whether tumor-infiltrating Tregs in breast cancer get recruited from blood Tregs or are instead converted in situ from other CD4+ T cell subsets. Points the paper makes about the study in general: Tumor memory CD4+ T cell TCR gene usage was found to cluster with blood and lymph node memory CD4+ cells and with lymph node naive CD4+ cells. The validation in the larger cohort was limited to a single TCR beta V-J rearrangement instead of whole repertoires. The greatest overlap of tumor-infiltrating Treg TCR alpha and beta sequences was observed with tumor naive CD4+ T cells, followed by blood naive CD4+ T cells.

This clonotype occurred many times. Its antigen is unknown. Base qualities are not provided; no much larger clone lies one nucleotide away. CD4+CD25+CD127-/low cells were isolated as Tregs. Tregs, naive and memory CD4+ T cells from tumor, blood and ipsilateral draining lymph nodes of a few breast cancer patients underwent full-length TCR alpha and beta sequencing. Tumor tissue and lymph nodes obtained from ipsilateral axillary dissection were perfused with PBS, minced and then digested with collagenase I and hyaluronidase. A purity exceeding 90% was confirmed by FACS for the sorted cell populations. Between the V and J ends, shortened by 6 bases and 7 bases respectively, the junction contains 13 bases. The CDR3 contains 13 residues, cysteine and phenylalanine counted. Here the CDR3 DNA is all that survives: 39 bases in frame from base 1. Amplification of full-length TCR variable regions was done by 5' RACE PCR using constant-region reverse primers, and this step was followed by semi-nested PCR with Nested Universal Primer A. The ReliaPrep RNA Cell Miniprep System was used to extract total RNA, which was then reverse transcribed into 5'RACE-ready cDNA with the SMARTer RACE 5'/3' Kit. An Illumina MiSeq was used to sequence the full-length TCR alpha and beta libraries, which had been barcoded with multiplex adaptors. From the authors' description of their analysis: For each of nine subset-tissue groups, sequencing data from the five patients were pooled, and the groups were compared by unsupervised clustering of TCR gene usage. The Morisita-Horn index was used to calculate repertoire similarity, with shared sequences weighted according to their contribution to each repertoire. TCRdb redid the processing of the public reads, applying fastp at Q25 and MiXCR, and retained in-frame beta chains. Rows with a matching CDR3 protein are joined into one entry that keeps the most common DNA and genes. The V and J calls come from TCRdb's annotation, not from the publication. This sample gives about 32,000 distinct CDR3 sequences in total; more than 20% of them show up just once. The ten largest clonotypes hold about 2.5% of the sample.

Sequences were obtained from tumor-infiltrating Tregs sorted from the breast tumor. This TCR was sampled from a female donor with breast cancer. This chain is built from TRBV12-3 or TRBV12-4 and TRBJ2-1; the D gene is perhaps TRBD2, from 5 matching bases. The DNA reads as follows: TGTGCCAGCAGCCTTACTAGGTTTAATGAGCAGTTCTTC. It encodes CASSLTRFNEQFF.